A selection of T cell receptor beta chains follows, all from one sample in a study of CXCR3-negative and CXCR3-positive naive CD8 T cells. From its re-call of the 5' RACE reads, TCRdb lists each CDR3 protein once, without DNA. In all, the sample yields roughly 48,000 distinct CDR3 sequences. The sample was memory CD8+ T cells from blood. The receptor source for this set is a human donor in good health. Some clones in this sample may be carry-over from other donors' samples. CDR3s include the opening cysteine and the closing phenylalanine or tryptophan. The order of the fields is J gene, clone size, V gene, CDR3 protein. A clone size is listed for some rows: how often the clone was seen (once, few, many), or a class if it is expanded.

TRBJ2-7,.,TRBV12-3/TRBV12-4,CASSVAGGTGASEQYF
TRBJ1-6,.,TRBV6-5,CASSYSARAGSPLHF
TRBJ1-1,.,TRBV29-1,CSARGWTEAFF
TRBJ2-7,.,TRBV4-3,CASSQDVSLGQQYF
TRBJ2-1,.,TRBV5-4,CASSFLAGQGFDEQFF
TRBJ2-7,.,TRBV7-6,CASSFGGVGEQYF
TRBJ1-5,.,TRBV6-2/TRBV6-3,CASSYGDIPQHF
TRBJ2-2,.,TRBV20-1,CSARGVAGDTGELFF
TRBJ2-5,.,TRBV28,CASSLDETQYF
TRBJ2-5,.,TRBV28,CASSLWGTVETQYF
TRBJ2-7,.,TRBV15,CATSRDHYEQYF
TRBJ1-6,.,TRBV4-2,CASSPLDRDYNSPLHF
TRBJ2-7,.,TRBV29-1,CSVGDRGAYEQYF
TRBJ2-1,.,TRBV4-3,CASSQDKGPNEQFF
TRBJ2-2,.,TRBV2,CASSGPNTGELFF
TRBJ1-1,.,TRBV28,CASRGVGGTEAFF
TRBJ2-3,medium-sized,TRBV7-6,CASSLDRLYTDTQYF
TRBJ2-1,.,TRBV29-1,CSVERQTSYNEQFF
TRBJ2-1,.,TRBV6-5,CASSHDRGQLVRNEQFF
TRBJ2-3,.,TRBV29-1,CSVEGGLARDTQYF
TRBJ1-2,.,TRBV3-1,CASSPSAGQIYGYTF
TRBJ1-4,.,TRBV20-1,CSAREAGQFNEKLFF
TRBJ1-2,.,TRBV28,CASSYRGIHYGYTF
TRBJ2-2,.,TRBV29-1,CSVDPGKGTGEQFF
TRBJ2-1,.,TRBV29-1,CSVEDQRERRYEQFF
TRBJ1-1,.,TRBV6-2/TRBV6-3,CASSYSMDTEAFF
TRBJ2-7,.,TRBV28,CASSLWGVDSWREQYF
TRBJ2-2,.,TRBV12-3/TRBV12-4,CANRQGAGELFF
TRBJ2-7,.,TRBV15,CATSRDQDLLYEQYF
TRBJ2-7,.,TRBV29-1,CSVDMGQGWTYEQYF
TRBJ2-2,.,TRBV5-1,CASSSGILNTGELFF
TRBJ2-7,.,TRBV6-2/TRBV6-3,CASSYGGTYGQYF
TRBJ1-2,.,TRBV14,CASSQDSGTGEGYGYTF
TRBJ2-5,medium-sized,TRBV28,CASLGGQETQYF
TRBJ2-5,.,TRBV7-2,CASSHAQETQYF
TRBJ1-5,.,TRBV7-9,CASSRAAGEDQPQHF
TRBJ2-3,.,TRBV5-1,CASSYRQGGDTQYF
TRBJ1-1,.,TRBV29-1,CSVVIGMNTEAFF
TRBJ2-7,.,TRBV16,CASSQSGLREQYF
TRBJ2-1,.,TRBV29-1,CSVEDPLGTGTYNEQFF
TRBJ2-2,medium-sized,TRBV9,CASSVKSTGELFF